These 26 T cell receptor beta chains share one sample of origin, sequenced in a study of synovial regulatory T cells in juvenile arthritis. Measured with immunoSEQ multiplex PCR; TCRdb has only the in-frame clones, and not every one. The sample shows 7,500 to 10,000 clones, and roughly 0.7% sits with its ten largest clones. The sequenced sample was Treg cells from blood. Described subset: remaining (HLA-DR-negative) circulating blood Treg cells. The receptors stem from a donor aged 2-30 years with juvenile idiopathic arthritis.

The V gene is TRBV19, the J gene TRBJ2-7; the TCRdb call, TRBD1, lacks DNA for checking. Germline loops: CDR1 LNHDA, CDR2 SQIVND (reference sequence). The CDR3 sequence is 13 residues long. DNA was not recorded. CDR3: CASSPTGKYEQYF.

The CDR3 spells CASSMDGHPNTGELFF. V gene TRBV19 combines with J gene TRBJ2-2; TCRdb picks TRBD1, but there is no DNA to check that call. This CDR3 spans 16 amino acids. There is no recorded DNA. Germline CDR1 is LNHDA and CDR2 is SQIVND (reference sequence). Using reference TRBV19 and TRBJ2-2 for the parts outside the CDR3, the full variable domain is DGGITQSPKYLFRKEGQNVTLSCEQNLNHDAMYWYRQDPGQGLRLIYYSQIVNDFQKGDIAEGYSVSREKKESFPLTVTSAQKNPTAFYLCASSMDGHPNTGELFFGEGSRLTVL.

The J gene is TRBJ1-2, the V gene TRBV5-1. This CDR3 has 11 amino acids. A DNA sequence was not provided. Germline CDR1 and CDR2: SGHRS and YFSETQ. CDR3 in amino acids: CASSLGGGYTF.

The V call is TRBV6-4, the J call TRBJ2-7; TCRdb selects TRBD2, and the lack of DNA leaves this call unchecked. The CDR3 runs to 11 residues. Nucleotide data are not available. Germline V lookup: CDR1 MRHNA, CDR2 SNTAGT. CDR3 amino acids: CASSERNEQYF.

This chain uses TRBV10-3 with TRBJ2-7; TCRdb outputs TRBD2, but without DNA this stays unchecked. Per the germline V gene, CDR1 is ENHRY and CDR2 is SYGVKD. There are 14 residues in the CDR3. This entry has no DNA. This CDR3 is CAISPSGLTYEQYF.

CDR3 in amino acids: CSVGQQPQHF. The chain uses TRBV29-1 and TRBJ1-5; TCRdb reports TRBD1, a call that lacks DNA to check it against. CDR1 is SQVTM and CDR2 is ANQGSEA in the germline V gene. The CDR3 runs 10 residues. The DNA is not on file.

The V gene is TRBV19, the J gene TRBJ2-2. CDR3 length: 15 amino acids. No nucleotide data were recorded. Per germline, CDR1 LNHDA and CDR2 SQIVND (reference sequence). CDR3 protein: CASSIGGTNTGELFF.

This chain joins TRBV6-6 and TRBJ1-1. The CDR3 has 14 residues. The entry carries no DNA sequence. Looked up from germline, CDR1 is MNHNY and CDR2 is SVGAGI (reference sequence). The CDR3 sequence: CASSLPTADTEAFF.

The rearrangement links TRBV5-6 to TRBJ1-2. This CDR3 has 15 residues. Only the protein is on record. Germline lookup yields CDR1 SGHDT and CDR2 YYEEEE. Here the CDR3 reads CASSLNPRENYGYTF. The full variable domain, with the rest looked up from reference TRBV5-6 and TRBJ1-2, is DAGVTQSPTHLIKTRGQQVTLRCSPKSGHDTVSWYQQALGQGPQFIFQYYEEEERQRGNFPDRFSGHQFPNYSSELNVNALLLGDSALYLCASSLNPRENYGYTFGSGTRLTVV.

The chain combines TRBV5-6 with TRBJ2-2; checking the TCRdb D call of TRBD2 is not possible without DNA. CDR1 is SGHDT and CDR2 is YYEEEE in the germline V gene. The CDR3 is made up of 16 amino acids. No DNA sequence was recorded. CDR3: CASSLRFREDTGELFF.

The chain has TRBV10-3 and TRBJ2-1; TCRdb's assignment of TRBD2 cannot be checked, as there is no DNA. Germline V lookup: CDR1 ENHRY, CDR2 SYGVKD. The CDR3 is 15 residues long. Only the protein is on record. The CDR3 loop reads CAISTSGGSYNEQFF.

The chain recombines TRBV19 with TRBJ2-5; TCRdb designates TRBD1, a call that cannot be tested without DNA. The CDR3 is made up of 13 amino acids. No DNA accompanies this entry. Germline V lookup: CDR1 LNHDA, CDR2 SQIVND (reference sequence). The CDR3 spells CASSNDRRETQYF.

This chain connects TRBV7-3 to TRBJ2-7; no DNA is available, so the TRBD1 call from TCRdb remains unchecked. This CDR3 contains 13 residues. The DNA is unrecorded. Germline V gene data show CDR1 as SGHTA and CDR2 as FQGTGA. The CDR3 region is CASSQQPVGEQYF.

This chain uses TRBV4-1 with TRBJ1-1. CDR1 and CDR2 (germline): MGHRA, YSYEKL. This CDR3 contains 16 residues. The entry carries no DNA sequence. This CDR3 is CASSLEGTMRNTEAFF.

The chain uses TRBV5-4 and TRBJ1-1; the D gene TCRdb calls, TRBD1, cannot be checked with no DNA. Per the germline V gene, CDR1 is SGHNT and CDR2 is YYREEE (reference sequence). The CDR3 runs 13 residues. No coding sequence is recorded. The CDR3: CASSLTGNTEAFF.

The rearrangement joins TRBV10-3 to TRBJ1-2; lacking DNA, the TRBD1 call made by TCRdb goes unchecked. Germline assignment: CDR1 ENHRY and CDR2 SYGVKD. The CDR3 contains 13 residues. The protein alone is recorded here. CDR3 protein: CAIKRGQGYGYTF.

The rearrangement links TRBV5-4 to TRBJ2-7; without DNA, the TCRdb call of TRBD1 cannot be checked. Looked up from germline, CDR1 is SGHNT and CDR2 is YYREEE (reference sequence). This CDR3 has 13 amino acids. DNA for this receptor is not on file. CDR3 amino acids: CASSLQGGYEQYF.

The rearrangement uses TRBV5-6 and TRBJ2-7; the TCRdb D gene call, TRBD1, has no DNA to confirm it. This CDR3 contains 13 residues. No coding sequence is recorded. Germline lookup yields CDR1 SGHDT and CDR2 YYEEEE. CDR3 protein: CASSSTGSYEQYF.

The V call is TRBV5-4, the J call TRBJ1-1; lacking DNA, the TRBD1 call made by TCRdb goes unchecked. The CDR3 is made up of 15 amino acids. No DNA is recorded. The V gene's germline CDR1 is SGHNT and CDR2 YYREEE (reference sequence). The CDR3 region is CASSLAGAMNTEAFF.

J is TRBJ1-5 and V is TRBV19; TCRdb selects TRBD1, and the lack of DNA leaves this call unchecked. The CDR3 is made up of 16 amino acids. The DNA is unrecorded. The V gene's germline CDR1 is LNHDA and CDR2 SQIVND (reference sequence). CDR3 sequence reads: CASSTGGTGSRQPQHF.

The chain uses TRBV19 and TRBJ2-7; without DNA, the TCRdb call of TRBD1 cannot be checked. This CDR3 region has 13 residues. No DNA is listed. Germline V gene data show CDR1 as LNHDA and CDR2 as SQIVND (reference sequence). CDR3 sequence reads: CASRVTGMGEQYF. Looking up the rest from reference TRBV19 and TRBJ2-7 gives the full variable domain: DGGITQSPKYLFRKEGQNVTLSCEQNLNHDAMYWYRQDPGQGLRLIYYSQIVNDFQKGDIAEGYSVSREKKESFPLTVTSAQKNPTAFYLCASRVTGMGEQYFGPGTRLTVT.

V gene TRBV9 combines with J gene TRBJ2-7; the D call of TRBD2 rests on TCRdb alone, since no DNA is present to check it. CDR3 length: 16 amino acids. The DNA sequence is not available. CDR1 is SGDLS, CDR2 YYNGEE, per germline. CDR3 loop: CASSVDPAARPYEQYF.

CDR3 sequence: CASSLAGIYNEQFF. The rearrangement joins TRBV7-9 to TRBJ2-1. The germline CDR1 and CDR2 sequences are SEHNR and FQNEAQ (reference sequence). CDR3 size: 14 residues. The nucleotide record is missing.

V gene TRBV11-2 combines with J gene TRBJ2-7. The CDR3 is made up of 14 amino acids. The DNA is unrecorded. Germline V gene data show CDR1 as SGHAT and CDR2 as FQNNGV. The CDR3 is CASSLGIGSYEQYF.

The J gene is TRBJ1-5, the V gene TRBV6-1; the D gene TCRdb calls, TRBD1, cannot be checked with no DNA. The CDR3 contains 15 residues. The entry carries no DNA sequence. Germline V lookup: CDR1 MNHNS, CDR2 SASEGT. The CDR3 is CASRVQGGLNQPQHF.

J is TRBJ2-1 and V is TRBV28; TCRdb gives TRBD1 as the D gene, but with no DNA this cannot be confirmed. CDR3 length equals 14 residues. There is no recorded DNA. Germline values: CDR1 MDHEN, CDR2 SYDVKM. The chain's CDR3 is CASSSGTVDNEQFF.